The clone carrying this T cell receptor (beta chain) appeared a few times. As yet, its antigen is unknown. TCRdb reprocessed the 5' RACE reads with MiXCR, giving one entry per CDR3 protein. The data contain about 330,000 distinct CDR3 sequences, under 8.5% of them singletons. The source of the sample is a study of CD8 T cells in ankylosing spondylitis. Findings of the study overall: A TCR beta motif made of fewer than ten highly homologous variants seemed typical of ankylosing spondylitis blood. Significantly higher representation of disease-linked clones was reported for matched ankylosing spondylitis synovial fluid.

Germline values: CDR1 SGHRS, CDR2 YFSETQ. The CDR3 extends over 14 amino acids. V shed 4 bases and J shed 7 bases, with 15 bases lying between them. V is TRBV5-1 and J is TRBJ1-3; a possible D gene is TRBD1 (5 bases). The specimen sequenced was blood, either unsorted or a sorted T cell fraction (not recorded which). The sequence was collected from a male donor with ankylosing spondylitis. DNA for the CDR3: TGCGCCAGCAGCACCGGGACGGCGGACAACACCATATATTTT. As protein: CASSTGTADNTIYF.